This entry is about one T cell receptor beta chain. The sample originates from a study of PD-L1 blockade in urothelial cancer. Germline CDR1 SGHTA, CDR2 FQGTGA. V trimming: 4 bases; J trimming: 2 bases; junction bases outside the gene matches: 4. CDR3 size: 14 residues. Only in-frame clones appear in the TCRdb table, and some are missing; sequencing was by immunoSEQ multiplex PCR. In the table there are roughly 51,000 clones, about 86% of which are singletons. Regarding time point: pretreatment peripheral blood. Sequenced material: PBMCs, taken around atezolizumab (anti-PD-L1) treatment. The rearrangement joins TRBV7-3 to TRBJ1-2; 7 positions agree with TRBD1. The sequence derives from a man aged 55-75 years with urothelial cancer. CDR3 protein: CASSSTTGNYGYTF. Here the CDR3 DNA reads TGTGCCAGCAGCTCGACGACAGGGAACTATGGCTACACCTTC.